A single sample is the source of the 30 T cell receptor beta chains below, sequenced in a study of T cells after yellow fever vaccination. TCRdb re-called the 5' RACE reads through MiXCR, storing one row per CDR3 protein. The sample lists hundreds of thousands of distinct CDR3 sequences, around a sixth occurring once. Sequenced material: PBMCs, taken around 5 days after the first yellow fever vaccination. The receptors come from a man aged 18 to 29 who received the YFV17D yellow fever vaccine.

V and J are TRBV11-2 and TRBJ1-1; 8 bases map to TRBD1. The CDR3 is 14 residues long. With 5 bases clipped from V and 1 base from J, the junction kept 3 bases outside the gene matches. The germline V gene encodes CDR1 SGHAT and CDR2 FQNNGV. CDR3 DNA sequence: TGTGCCAGCAGCGCGGACAGGGAGAACACTGAAGCTTTCTTT. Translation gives CASSADRENTEAFF. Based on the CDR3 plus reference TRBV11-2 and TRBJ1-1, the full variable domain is EAGVAQSPRYKIIEKRQSVAFWCNPISGHATLYWYQQILGQGPKLLIQFQNNGVVDDSQLPKDRFSAERLKGVDSTLKIQPAKLEDSAVYLCASSADRENTEAFFGQGTRLTVV.

The CDR3 is CSVAPTSGGLYDEQFF. The CDR3 DNA reads TGCAGCGTTGCCCCTACTAGCGGGGGACTTTACGATGAGCAGTTCTTC. The chain recombines TRBV29-1 with TRBJ2-1; TRBD2 agrees at 11 bases. The CDR3 is 16 amino acids. J gave up 8 bases and V 4 bases, and 13 bases lay outside the gene matches. Germline V gene sequence: CDR1 SQVTM, CDR2 ANQGSEA.

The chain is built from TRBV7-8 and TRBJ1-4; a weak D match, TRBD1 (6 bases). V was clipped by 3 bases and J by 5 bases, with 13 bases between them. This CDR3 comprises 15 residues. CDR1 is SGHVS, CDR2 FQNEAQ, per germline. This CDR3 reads CASSFMGTRNEKLFF. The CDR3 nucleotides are TGTGCCAGCAGCTTTATGGGGACACGGAATGAAAAACTGTTTTTT.

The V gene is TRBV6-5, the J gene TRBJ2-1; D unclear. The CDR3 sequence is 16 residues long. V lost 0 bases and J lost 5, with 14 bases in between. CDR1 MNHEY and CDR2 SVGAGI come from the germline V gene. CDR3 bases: TGTGCCAGCAGTTACTCGTCGAAATTTCGCGACAATGAGCAGTTCTTC. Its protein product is CASSYSSKFRDNEQFF.

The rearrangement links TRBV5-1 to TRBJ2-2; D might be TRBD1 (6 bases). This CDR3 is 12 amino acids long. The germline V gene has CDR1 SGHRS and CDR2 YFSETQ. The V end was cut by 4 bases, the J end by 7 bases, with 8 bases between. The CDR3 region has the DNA TGCGCCAGCAGCACAGGGAACGGGGAGCTGTTTTTT. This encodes CASSTGNGELFF.

The CDR3 DNA reads as TGTGCCAGCAGCCCTCCCTTAGATCCTAGCACAGATACGCAGTATTTT. Amino acid sequence: CASSPPLDPSTDTQYF. V is TRBV5-6 and J is TRBJ2-3; unclear D gene. Germline assignment: CDR1 SGHDT and CDR2 YYEEEE. Trimming removed 4 bases at V and 0 bases at J, with 15 bases between. The CDR3 runs to 16 residues.

The CDR3 nucleotides read TGCAGCGTTGAGGAGGGGGCTCGGTATGGCTACACCTTC. This translates into CSVEEGARYGYTF. The chain is built from TRBV29-1 and TRBJ1-2; TRBD1 matches 7 bases. The J segment lost 5 bases and the V segment lost 3 bases, leaving 6 bases of the junction unmatched. Germline V lookup: CDR1 SQVTM, CDR2 ANQGSEA. The CDR3 contains 13 residues.

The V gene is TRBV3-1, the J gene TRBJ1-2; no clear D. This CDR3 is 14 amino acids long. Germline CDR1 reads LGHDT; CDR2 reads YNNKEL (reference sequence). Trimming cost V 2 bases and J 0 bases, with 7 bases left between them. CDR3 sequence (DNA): TGTGCCAGCAGCCAAAGGCAGGCTAACTATGGCTACACCTTC. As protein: CASSQRQANYGYTF.

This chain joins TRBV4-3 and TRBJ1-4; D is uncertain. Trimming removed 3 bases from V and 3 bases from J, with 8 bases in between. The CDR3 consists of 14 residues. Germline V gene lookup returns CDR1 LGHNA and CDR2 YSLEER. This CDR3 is CASSQRDSNEKLFF. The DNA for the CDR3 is TGCGCCAGCAGCCAGAGGGATTCTAATGAAAAACTGTTTTTT.

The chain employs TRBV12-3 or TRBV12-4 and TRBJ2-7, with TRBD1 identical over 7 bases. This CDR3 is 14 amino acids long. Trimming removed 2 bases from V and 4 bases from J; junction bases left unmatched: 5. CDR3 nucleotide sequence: TGTGCCAGCAGTTTATTCCTACAGGGGTACGAGCAGTACGTC. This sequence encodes CASSLFLQGYEQYV.

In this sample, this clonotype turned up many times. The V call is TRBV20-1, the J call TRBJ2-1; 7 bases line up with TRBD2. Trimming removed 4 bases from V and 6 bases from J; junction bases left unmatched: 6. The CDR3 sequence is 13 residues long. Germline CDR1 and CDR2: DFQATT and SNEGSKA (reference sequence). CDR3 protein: CSAKAGRGNEQFF. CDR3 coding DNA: TGCAGTGCTAAAGCGGGACGTGGCAATGAGCAGTTCTTC.

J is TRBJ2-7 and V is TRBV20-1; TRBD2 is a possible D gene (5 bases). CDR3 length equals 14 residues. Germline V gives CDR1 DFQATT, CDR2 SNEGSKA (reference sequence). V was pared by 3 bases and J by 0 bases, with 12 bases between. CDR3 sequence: CSARVGESSYEQYV. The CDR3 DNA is TGCAGTGCTAGGGTCGGGGAAAGCTCCTACGAGCAGTACGTC.

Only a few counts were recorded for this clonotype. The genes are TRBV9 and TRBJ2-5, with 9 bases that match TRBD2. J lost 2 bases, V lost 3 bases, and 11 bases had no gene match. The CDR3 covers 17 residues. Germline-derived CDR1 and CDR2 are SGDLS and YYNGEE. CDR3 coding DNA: TGTGCCAGCAGCGCAACTGTTTTAGCGGGGGAGCAAGAGACCCAGTACTTC. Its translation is CASSATVLAGEQETQYF.

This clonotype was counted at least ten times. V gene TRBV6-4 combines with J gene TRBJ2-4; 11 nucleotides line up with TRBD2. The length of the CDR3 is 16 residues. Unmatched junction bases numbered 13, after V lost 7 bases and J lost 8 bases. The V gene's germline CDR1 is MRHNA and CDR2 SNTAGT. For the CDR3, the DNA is TGTGCCAGCACCACTACTAGCGGGGGATGGGAGGACATTCAGTACTTC. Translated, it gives CASTTTSGGWEDIQYF.

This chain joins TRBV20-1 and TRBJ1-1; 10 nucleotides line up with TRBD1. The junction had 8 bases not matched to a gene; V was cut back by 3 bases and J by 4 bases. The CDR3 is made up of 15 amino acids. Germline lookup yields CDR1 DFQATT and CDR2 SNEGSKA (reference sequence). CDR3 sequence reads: CSARADRGLGTEAFF. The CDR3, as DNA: TGCAGTGCTAGGGCCGACAGGGGGCTGGGCACTGAAGCTTTCTTT.

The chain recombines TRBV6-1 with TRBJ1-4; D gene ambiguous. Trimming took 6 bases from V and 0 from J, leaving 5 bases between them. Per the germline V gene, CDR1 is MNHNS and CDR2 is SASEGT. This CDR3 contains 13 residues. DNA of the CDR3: TGTGCCAGCAGGTCCCCAACTAATGAAAAACTGTTTTTT. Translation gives CASRSPTNEKLFF.

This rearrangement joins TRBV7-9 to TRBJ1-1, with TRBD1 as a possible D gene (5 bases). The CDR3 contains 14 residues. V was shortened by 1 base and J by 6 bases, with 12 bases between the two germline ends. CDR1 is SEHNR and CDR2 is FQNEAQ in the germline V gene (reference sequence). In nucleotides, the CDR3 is TGTGCCAGCAGCTTAGGGCAGGGCATCCCTGAAGCTTTCTTT. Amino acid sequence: CASSLGQGIPEAFF. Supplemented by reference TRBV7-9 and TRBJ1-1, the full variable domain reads DTGVSQNPRHKITKRGQNVTFRCDPISEHNRLYWYRQTLGQGPEFLTYFQNEAQLEKSRLLSDRFSAERPKGSFSTLEIQRTEQGDSAMYLCASSLGQGIPEAFFGQGTRLTVV.

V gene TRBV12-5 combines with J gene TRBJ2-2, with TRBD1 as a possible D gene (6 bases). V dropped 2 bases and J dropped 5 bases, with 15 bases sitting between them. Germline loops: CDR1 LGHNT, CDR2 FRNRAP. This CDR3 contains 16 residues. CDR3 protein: CASGLLTGHLTGELFF. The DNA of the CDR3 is TGTGCTAGTGGTTTGCTTACGGGACACCTAACCGGGGAGCTGTTTTTT.

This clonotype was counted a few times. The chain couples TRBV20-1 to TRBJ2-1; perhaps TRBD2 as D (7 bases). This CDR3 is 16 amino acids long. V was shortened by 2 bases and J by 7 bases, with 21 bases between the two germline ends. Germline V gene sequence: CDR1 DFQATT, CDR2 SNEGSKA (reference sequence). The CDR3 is CSARTSWRGPMNEQFF. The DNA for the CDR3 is TGCAGTGCTAGAACCTCTTGGCGGGGGCCGATGAATGAGCAGTTCTTC.

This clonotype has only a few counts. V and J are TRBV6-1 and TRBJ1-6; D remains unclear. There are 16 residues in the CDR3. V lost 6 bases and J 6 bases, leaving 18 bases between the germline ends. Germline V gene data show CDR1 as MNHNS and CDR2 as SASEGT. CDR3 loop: CASSLFSGGINSPLHF. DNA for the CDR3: TGTGCCAGCAGCCTCTTCTCAGGAGGGATTAATTCACCCCTCCACTTT.

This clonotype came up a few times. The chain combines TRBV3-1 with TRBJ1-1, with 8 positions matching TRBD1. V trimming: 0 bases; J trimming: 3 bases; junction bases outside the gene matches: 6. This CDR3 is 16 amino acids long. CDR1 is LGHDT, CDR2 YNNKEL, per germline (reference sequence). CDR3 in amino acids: CASSQEARGRDTEAFF. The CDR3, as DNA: TGTGCCAGCAGCCAAGAGGCCAGGGGGCGCGACACTGAAGCTTTCTTT.

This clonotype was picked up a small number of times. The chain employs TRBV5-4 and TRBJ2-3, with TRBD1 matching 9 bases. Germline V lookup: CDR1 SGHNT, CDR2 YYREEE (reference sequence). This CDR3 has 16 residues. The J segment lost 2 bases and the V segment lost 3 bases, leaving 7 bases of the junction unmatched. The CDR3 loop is CASSYSGQGPTDTQYF. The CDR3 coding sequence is TGTGCCAGCAGCTACTCGGGACAGGGACCCACAGATACGCAGTATTTT.

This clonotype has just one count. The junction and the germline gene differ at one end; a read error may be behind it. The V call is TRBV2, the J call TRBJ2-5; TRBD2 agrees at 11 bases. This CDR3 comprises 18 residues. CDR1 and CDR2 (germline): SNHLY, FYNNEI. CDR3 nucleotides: TGTGCCTGCAGTCTACGGGCTAGCGGGGGGCAAATAGAAGAGACCCAGTACTTC. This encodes CACSLRASGGQIEETQYF.

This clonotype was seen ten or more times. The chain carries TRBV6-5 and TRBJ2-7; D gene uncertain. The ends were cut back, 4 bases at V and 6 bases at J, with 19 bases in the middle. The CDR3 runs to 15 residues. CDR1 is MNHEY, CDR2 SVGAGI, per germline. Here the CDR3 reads CASSSGRGRSIEQYF. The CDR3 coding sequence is TGTGCCAGCAGTTCGGGCCGAGGACGGTCTATCGAGCAGTACTTC.

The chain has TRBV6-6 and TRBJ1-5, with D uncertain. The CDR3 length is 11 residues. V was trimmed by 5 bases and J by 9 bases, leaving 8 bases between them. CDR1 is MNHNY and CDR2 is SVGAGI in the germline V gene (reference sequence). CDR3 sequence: CASSPEGPQHF. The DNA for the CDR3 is TGTGCCAGCAGTCCGGAGGGGCCCCAGCATTTT.

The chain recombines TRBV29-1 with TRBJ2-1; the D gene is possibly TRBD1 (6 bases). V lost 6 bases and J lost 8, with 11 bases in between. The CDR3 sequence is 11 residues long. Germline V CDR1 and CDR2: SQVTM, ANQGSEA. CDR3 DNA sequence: TGCAGCGTGCTTACAGGGTATGAGCAGTTCTTC. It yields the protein CSVLTGYEQFF.

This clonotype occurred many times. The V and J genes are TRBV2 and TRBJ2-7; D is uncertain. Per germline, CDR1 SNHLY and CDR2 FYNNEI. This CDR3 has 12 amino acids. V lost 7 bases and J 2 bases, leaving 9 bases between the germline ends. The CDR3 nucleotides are TGTGCCAGCACTTCCTCCACCTACGAGCAGTACGTC. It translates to CASTSSTYEQYV.

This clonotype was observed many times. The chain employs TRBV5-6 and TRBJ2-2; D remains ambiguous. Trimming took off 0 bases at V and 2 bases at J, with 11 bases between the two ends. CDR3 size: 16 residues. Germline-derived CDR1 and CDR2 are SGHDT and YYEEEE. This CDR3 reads CASSLGPPSNTGELFF. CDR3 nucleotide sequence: TGTGCCAGCAGCTTGGGTCCCCCCAGCAACACCGGGGAGCTGTTTTTT.

The CDR3 sequence: CASSQVGQGSYEQYF. The CDR3 nucleotides read TGTGCCAGCAGCCAAGTTGGACAGGGGTCCTACGAGCAGTACTTC. The chain employs TRBV3-1 and TRBJ2-7; 9 bases map to TRBD1. CDR1 and CDR2 from the germline V gene are LGHDT and YNNKEL (reference sequence). The CDR3 totals 15 residues. The J segment lost 1 base and the V segment lost 1 base, leaving 2 bases of the junction unmatched.

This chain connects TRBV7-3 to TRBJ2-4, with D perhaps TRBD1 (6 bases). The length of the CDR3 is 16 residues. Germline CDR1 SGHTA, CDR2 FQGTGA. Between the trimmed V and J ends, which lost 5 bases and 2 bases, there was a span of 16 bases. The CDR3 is CASSIITGPTKNIQYF. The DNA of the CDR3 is TGTGCCAGCAGCATAATCACAGGGCCAACCAAAAACATTCAGTACTTC.